The following is a T cell receptor beta chain sequence with its context. CDR3-region Arm-PCR and iRepertoire HTBI primers produced the TCR beta libraries. TCRdb fed the multiplex PCR reads into MiXCR, producing one record per CDR3 protein. The repertoire holds 350,000 to 500,000 distinct CDR3 sequences, with over 15% as singletons. Time point meaning: newly diagnosed GD, antithyroid drugs for less than 3 months. Preparation of the TCR library used RNA extracted from PBMCs. These data are taken from a study of regulatory T cells in long-lasting Graves disease. Looked up from germline, CDR1 is MNHNS and CDR2 is SASEGT. Between the trimmed V and J ends, which lost 6 bases and 0 bases, there was a span of 15 bases. The CDR3 covers 15 residues. This sample also belongs to another study, concerning T cells in Graves' hyperthyroidism and ophthalmopathy.

This material consisted of peripheral blood mononuclear cells (PBMCs), taken at new diagnosis, from a patient treated with antithyroid drugs. The V gene is TRBV6-1, the J gene TRBJ2-7, with D perhaps matching TRBD2 (6 bases). This TCR was sampled from a woman under 30 with Graves disease. CDR3 bases: TGTGCCAGCAGCCCGCTCGGGGGAATCTCCTACGAGCAGTACTTC. Its translation is CASSPLGGISYEQYF.